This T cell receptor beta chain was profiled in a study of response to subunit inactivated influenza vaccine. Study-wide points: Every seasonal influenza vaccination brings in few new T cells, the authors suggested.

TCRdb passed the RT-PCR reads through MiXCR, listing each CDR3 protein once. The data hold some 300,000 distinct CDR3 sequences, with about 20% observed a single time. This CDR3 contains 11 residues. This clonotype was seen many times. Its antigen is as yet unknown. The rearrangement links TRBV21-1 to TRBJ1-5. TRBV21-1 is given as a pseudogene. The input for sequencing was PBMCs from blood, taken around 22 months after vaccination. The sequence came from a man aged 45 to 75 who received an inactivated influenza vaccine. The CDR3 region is CASSKGQPQHF. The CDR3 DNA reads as TGTGCCAGCAGCAAAGGTCAGCCCCAGCATTTT.